The 17 T cell receptor beta chains below all came from one sample that was sequenced in a study of radiation and T cells in renal cell carcinoma. Clones were sequenced by immunoSEQ multiplex PCR, and TCRdb holds only the in-frame ones, with some missing. The table has approximately 83,000 clones, about 82% seen once. Specified time point: blood 4 weeks post-SBRT, at nephrectomy. Treatment denoted: 15 Gy SBRT to primary tumor, nephrectomy 4 weeks later. Sequencing was performed on blood, taken from a patient whose treatment included radiotherapy and nephrectomy. The receptors were sampled from a middle-aged man with renal cell carcinoma.

The chain joins TRBV4-1 to TRBJ1-2; TRBD1 aligns across 12 bases. After removal of 5 bases from V and 2 bases from J, the junction contained 12 bases not matched to a gene. Germline V gene sequence: CDR1 MGHRA, CDR2 YSYEKL. The CDR3 contains 18 residues. This chain's CDR3 is CASSEGQGALNRNYGYTF. CDR3 sequence (DNA): TGCGCCAGCAGCGAGGGACAGGGGGCCCTTAACAGGAACTATGGCTACACCTTC.

V is TRBV7-2 and J is TRBJ2-7, with D perhaps TRBD1 or TRBD2 (5 bases each). CDR3 length equals 15 residues. CDR1 and CDR2 from the germline V gene are SGHTA and FQGNSA. V dropped 5 bases and J dropped 0 bases, with 14 bases sitting between them. The CDR3 bases are TGTGCCAGCAGCACCGGGACGGGGATCTCCTACGAGCAGTACTTC. This encodes CASSTGTGISYEQYF.

As concerns this clone: This is likely an artifact of a read error, given a far larger clone one base away. Other DNA sequences from this sample encode an identical CDR3 as well. The chain is built from TRBV27 and TRBJ2-6; D unresolved. CDR1 MNHEY and CDR2 SMNVEV come from the germline V gene (reference sequence). The CDR3 is 12 residues long. Between the trimmed V and J ends, which lost 8 bases and 2 bases, there was a span of 4 bases. CDR3 bases: TGTGCCAGCCGTACTGGGGCCAACGTCCTGACTTTC. Amino acids: CASRTGANVLTF.

The J gene is TRBJ2-3, the V gene TRBV27, with 12 bases fitting TRBD2. Looked up from germline, CDR1 is MNHEY and CDR2 is SMNVEV (reference sequence). The junction had 11 bases not matched to a gene; V was cut back by 7 bases and J by 6 bases. The length of the CDR3 is 16 residues. CDR3 amino acids: CASTKTSGRSGDTQYF. DNA of the CDR3: TGTGCCAGCACTAAAACTAGCGGGAGGTCGGGGGATACGCAGTATTTT.

The chain carries TRBV27 and TRBJ1-5; 7 nucleotides align to TRBD1. Germline values: CDR1 MNHEY, CDR2 SMNVEV (reference sequence). The CDR3 length is 14 residues. The ends lost 4 bases at V and 3 bases at J; junction bases unmatched: 3. CDR3 DNA sequence: TGTGCCAGCAGTTCTAGGGGGCCCAATCAGCCCCAGCATTTT. It encodes CASSSRGPNQPQHF.

V and J are TRBV2 and TRBJ1-2; D may be TRBD1 (5 bases). V gave up 2 bases and J gave up 4 bases, with 17 bases separating them. The CDR3 contains 16 residues. CDR1 SNHLY and CDR2 FYNNEI come from the germline V gene. This CDR3 reads CASSERRRQGIYGYTF. DNA for the CDR3: TGTGCCAGCAGTGAAAGAAGAAGGCAGGGAATCTATGGCTACACCTTC.

This clone has only one observation. V gene TRBV7-9 combines with J gene TRBJ2-2; no reliable D call. CDR1 and CDR2 (germline): SEHNR, FQNEAQ (reference sequence). Trimming took 8 bases from V and 6 from J, leaving 13 bases between them. This CDR3 region has 13 residues. CDR3 sequence reads: CASGILASGELFF. In nucleotides, the CDR3 is TGTGCCAGCGGTATACTGGCGTCCGGGGAGCTGTTTTTT.

The chain recombines TRBV10-1 with TRBJ2-1; TRBD2 matches 8 bases. In germline, CDR1 is WNHNN, CDR2 SYGVQD (reference sequence). V shed 2 bases and J 6 bases; nucleotides not matched to a gene: 3. The CDR3 contains 14 residues. The CDR3 is CASSEGAGVNEQFF. The CDR3 DNA sequence: TGCGCCAGCAGTGAGGGAGCGGGAGTCAATGAGCAGTTCTTC.

This sequence joins TRBV6-1 and TRBJ2-7; D may be TRBD2 (5 bases). Trimming left V 1 base short and J 3 bases short, with 13 bases between. The V gene's germline CDR1 is MNHNS and CDR2 SASEGT. CDR3 size: 15 residues. Written as DNA, the CDR3 is TGTGCCAGCAGTGAAGTTCCAACTAGTTACTACGAGCAGTACTTC. It translates to CASSEVPTSYYEQYF.

This chain joins TRBV11-2 and TRBJ1-1; D gene unclear. Germline V CDR1 and CDR2: SGHAT, FQNNGV. The V gene lost 5 bases and the J gene lost 4 bases, with 11 bases spanning the gap. The CDR3 covers 13 residues. CDR3 nucleotides: TGTGCCAGCAGCACATCCTCGGGCACTGAAGCTTTCTTT. This sequence encodes CASSTSSGTEAFF.

Written as DNA, the CDR3 is TGTGCCAGCAGTTTATCTGGAGTCTCTGGAAACACCATATATTTT. It is translated as CASSLSGVSGNTIYF. The chain carries TRBV27 and TRBJ1-3, with D hard to call. The germline V gene encodes CDR1 MNHEY and CDR2 SMNVEV (reference sequence). There are 15 residues in the CDR3. The V end was cut by 0 bases, the J end by 0 bases, with 6 bases between.

The chain recombines TRBV6-1 with TRBJ2-3, with D perhaps TRBD2 (5 bases). V gave up 4 bases and J gave up 2 bases, with 10 bases separating them. CDR3 size: 14 residues. Germline V gene sequence: CDR1 MNHNS, CDR2 SASEGT. CDR3 sequence (DNA): TGTGCCAGCAGTGGAGGGCTGCACACAGATACGCAGTATTTT. Its protein product is CASSGGLHTDTQYF.

This clone was seen more than once but under ten times. The rearrangement links TRBV27 to TRBJ2-7; 10 nucleotides agree with TRBD2. The CDR3 has 16 residues. Per germline, CDR1 MNHEY and CDR2 SMNVEV (reference sequence). The J segment lost 0 bases and the V segment lost 1 base, leaving 3 bases of the junction unmatched. CDR3 DNA: TGTGCCAGCAGTTTATTAGCTAGCGGGAGCTCCTACGAGCAGTACTTC. It yields the protein CASSLLASGSSYEQYF.

This clone came up once. The V and J genes are TRBV27 and TRBJ1-1, with D perhaps matching TRBD1 (6 bases). This CDR3 region has 14 residues. The V end was cut by 5 bases, the J end by 6 bases, with 16 bases between. Germline V gene data show CDR1 as MNHEY and CDR2 as SMNVEV (reference sequence). For the CDR3, the DNA is TGTGCCAGCAGTGAGATTCAGGGGTTCGCTGAAGCTTTCTTT. Residues: CASSEIQGFAEAFF.

This sequence joins TRBV30 and TRBJ2-5, with no clear D. Trimming took 3 bases from V and 5 from J, leaving 13 bases between them. The CDR3 has 13 amino acids. Looked up from germline, CDR1 is GTSNPN and CDR2 is SVGIG (reference sequence). The CDR3 bases are TGTGCCTGGAGCCCCGGCATGTCCGAGACCCAGTACTTC. Its protein is CAWSPGMSETQYF.

This clone has only one observation. V usage is TRBV7-8 and J usage is TRBJ2-2, with D perhaps given as TRBD1 or TRBD2 (5 bases each). CDR3 size: 15 residues. V was trimmed by 0 bases and J by 4 bases, leaving 9 bases between them. The V gene's germline CDR1 is SGHVS and CDR2 FQNEAQ. CDR3 loop: CASSLARGSTGELFF. As DNA, the CDR3 is TGTGCCAGCAGCTTAGCGAGGGGATCCACCGGGGAGCTGTTTTTT.

This chain connects TRBV11-2 to TRBJ2-7; 8 nucleotides align to TRBD1. CDR1 is SGHAT and CDR2 is FQNNGV in the germline V gene. The V segment lost 3 bases and the J segment 3 bases; nucleotides outside the gene matches: 7. The CDR3 consists of 15 residues. The CDR3 loop reads CASSFGQGDNYEQYF. DNA of the CDR3: TGTGCCAGCAGCTTTGGACAGGGCGACAACTACGAGCAGTACTTC.